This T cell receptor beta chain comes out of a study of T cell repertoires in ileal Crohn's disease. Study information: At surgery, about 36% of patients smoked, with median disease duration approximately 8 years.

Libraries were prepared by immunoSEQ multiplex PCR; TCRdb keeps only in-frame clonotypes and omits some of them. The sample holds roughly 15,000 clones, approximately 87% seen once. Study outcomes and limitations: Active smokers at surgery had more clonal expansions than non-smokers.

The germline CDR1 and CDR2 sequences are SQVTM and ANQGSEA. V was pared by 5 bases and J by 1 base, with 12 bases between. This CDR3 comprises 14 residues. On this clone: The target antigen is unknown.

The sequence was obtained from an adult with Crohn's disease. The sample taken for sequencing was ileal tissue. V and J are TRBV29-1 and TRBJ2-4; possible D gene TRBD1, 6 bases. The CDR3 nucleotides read TGCAGCGTTAGGGACACCGGGGCCAAAAACATTCAGTACTTC. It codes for CSVRDTGAKNIQYF.